Listed here are 15 T cell receptor beta chains from one sample, sequenced in a study of T-cell reconstitution after alpha-beta-depleted transplantation in children (dated by TCRdb to the mid-2010s). The library was built by means of PCR. TCRdb lists the instrument as Illumina HiSeq 2500. TCR library preparation used molecular barcoding, with unique molecular identifiers applied to normalize quantification of the TCRbeta repertoire. TCRdb reprocessed the public reads (quality trimming at Q25 with fastp, clone calling with MiXCR) and kept in-frame beta chains. Duplicate CDR3 protein sequences are folded into a single record with the most common DNA and genes. For this sample the table gives roughly 350,000 distinct CDR3 sequences, of which around 16% were detected only once. The ten largest clones add up to just over 40% of the sample. This specimen's treatment or condition label, interpreted: allogeneic hematopoietic cell transplantation with graft depleted of TCRalphabeta T cells and CD19 B cells.

Sequencing was performed on PBMCs, mostly from graft donor cells, taken 360 days after TCRalphabeta/CD19-depleted stem cell transplant. The receptors were gathered from a male patient aged 2-10 years who had a stem cell transplant for acute lymphoblastic leukemia, so the T cells may come from the graft donor.

The chain combines TRBV9 with TRBJ2-7, with 11 bases fitting TRBD2. V dropped 4 bases and J dropped 2; count of bases not matched to a gene: 8. Germline lookup yields CDR1 SGDLS and CDR2 YYNGEE. The CDR3 totals 16 residues. The CDR3 sequence is CASSLTGTSGAYEQYF. In nucleotides, the CDR3 is TGTGCCAGCAGCCTAACCGGGACTAGCGGAGCCTACGAGCAGTACTTC. Supplemented by reference TRBV9 and TRBJ2-7, the full variable domain reads DSGVTQTPKHLITATGQRVTLRCSPRSGDLSVYWYQQSLDQGLQFLIQYYNGEERAKGNILERFSAQQFPDLHSELNLSSLELGDSALYFCASSLTGTSGAYEQYFGPGTRLTVT.

The CDR3 DNA reads as TGTGCTAGTGGTTTGGGGCCCAGGACAGGGCCGAACACCGGGGAGCTGTTTTTT. The encoded protein is CASGLGPRTGPNTGELFF. The chain recombines TRBV12-5 with TRBJ2-2; TRBD1 matches at 8 bases. From germline, CDR1 is LGHNT and CDR2 FRNRAP. This CDR3 has 18 amino acids. The V and J ends lost 1 base and 0 bases, in that order; junction bases with no gene match: 7.

V gene TRBV20-1 combines with J gene TRBJ2-1; TRBD2 matches at 11 bases. Germline assignment: CDR1 DFQATT and CDR2 SNEGSKA (reference sequence). The CDR3 contains 14 residues. With 5 bases clipped from V and 4 bases from J, the junction kept 4 bases outside the gene matches. The chain's CDR3 is CSALTSGSYNEQFF. CDR3 nucleotides: TGCAGTGCTCTAACTAGCGGGAGTTACAATGAGCAGTTCTTC.

This chain uses TRBV4-1 with TRBJ2-2; perhaps TRBD2 as D (6 bases). Germline assignment: CDR1 MGHRA and CDR2 YSYEKL. V was shortened by 2 bases and J by 2 bases, with 12 bases between the two germline ends. The CDR3 is made up of 16 amino acids. The CDR3 spells CASSQLGTVNTGELFF. CDR3 coding DNA: TGCGCCAGCAGCCAACTCGGGACTGTCAACACCGGGGAGCTGTTTTTT.

The DNA of the CDR3 is TGCAGTGCTAGAGGGGGTGGGGACTGGAACACTGAAGCTTTCTTT. It yields the protein CSARGGGDWNTEAFF. The V and J genes are TRBV20-1 and TRBJ1-1; D is possibly TRBD1 (5 bases). The CDR3 is 15 amino acids. CDR1 is DFQATT and CDR2 is SNEGSKA in the germline V gene (reference sequence). V lost 1 base, J lost 1 base, and 13 bases lay in between.

The chain recombines TRBV29-1 with TRBJ2-5; the D call may be TRBD1 or TRBD2 (5 bases each). CDR1 is SQVTM, CDR2 ANQGSEA, per germline. There are 12 residues in the CDR3. V was shortened by 3 bases and J by 8 bases, with 13 bases between the two germline ends. The CDR3 DNA follows: TGCAGCGTTGAGTTTTTAGGGGACACCCAGTACTTC. It is translated as CSVEFLGDTQYF.

V and J are TRBV4-3 and TRBJ2-1, with TRBD2 matching 7 bases. The CDR3 loop spans 18 amino acids. With 0 bases clipped from V and 4 bases from J, the junction kept 12 bases outside the gene matches. CDR1 is LGHNA, CDR2 YSLEER, per germline. Here the CDR3 reads CASSQDWREGPWYNEQFF. CDR3 nucleotide sequence: TGCGCCAGCAGCCAAGATTGGAGGGAGGGCCCATGGTACAATGAGCAGTTCTTC.

V usage is TRBV28 and J usage is TRBJ2-1; no clear D. CDR1 MDHEN and CDR2 SYDVKM come from the germline V gene. Deletions cut 6 bases from V and 12 bases from J, with 15 bases between. The CDR3 is 12 amino acids. CDR3 region: CASRPNSNSQFF. The CDR3 nucleotides are TGTGCCAGCAGACCAAATAGCAACTCGCAGTTCTTC.

In this sample, this clonotype turned up a few times. This sequence joins TRBV4-1 and TRBJ2-1, with TRBD2 matching over 10 bases. J gave up 0 bases and V 4 bases, and 6 bases lay outside the gene matches. The CDR3 extends over 17 amino acids. The germline gives CDR1 MGHRA, CDR2 YSYEKL. CDR3 DNA: TGCGCCAGCAGCCTGGGTGGACTAGCGGTCTCCTACAATGAGCAGTTCTTC. Amino acid sequence: CASSLGGLAVSYNEQFF.

At least ten counts were recorded for this clonotype. The chain carries TRBV15 and TRBJ2-1, with 12 bases identical to TRBD1. With 6 bases clipped from V and 9 bases from J, the junction kept 3 bases outside the gene matches. The CDR3 loop spans 13 amino acids. From germline, CDR1 is LNHNV and CDR2 YYDKDF (reference sequence). The chain's CDR3 is CATRGQGAGEQFF. CDR3 DNA sequence: TGTGCCACCAGGGGACAGGGGGCAGGTGAGCAGTTCTTC. Supplemented by reference TRBV15 and TRBJ2-1, the full variable domain reads DAMVIQNPRYQVTQFGKPVTLSCSQTLNHNVMYWYQQKSSQAPKLLFHYYDKDFNNEADTPDNFQSRRPNTSFCFLDIRSPGLGDTAMYLCATRGQGAGEQFFGPGTRLTVL.

This clonotype was counted only a few times. The chain employs TRBV9 and TRBJ1-2; D unclear. The CDR3 length is 15 residues. The V and J ends lost 0 bases and 1 base respectively, with 10 bases between them. Germline CDR1 and CDR2: SGDLS and YYNGEE. CDR3 DNA: TGTGCCAGCAGCGTAGCTCCGGGCGATAACTATGGCTACACCTTC. Translating gives CASSVAPGDNYGYTF. Full variable domain (outside the CDR3, taken from reference TRBV9 and TRBJ1-2): DSGVTQTPKHLITATGQRVTLRCSPRSGDLSVYWYQQSLDQGLQFLIQYYNGEERAKGNILERFSAQQFPDLHSELNLSSLELGDSALYFCASSVAPGDNYGYTFGSGTRLTVV.

This clonotype has ten or more counts. This rearrangement joins TRBV28 to TRBJ2-7; the D is unclear. The germline V gene encodes CDR1 MDHEN and CDR2 SYDVKM. The V gene lost 1 base and the J gene lost 2 bases, with 3 bases spanning the gap. The CDR3 extends over 12 amino acids. The CDR3 nucleotides are TGTGCCAGCAGTTTATCGGCCTACGAGCAGTACTTC. This sequence encodes CASSLSAYEQYF.

This clonotype was observed a few times. V gene TRBV2 combines with J gene TRBJ2-1; D ambiguous. The CDR3 loop spans 12 amino acids. Germline V gene lookup returns CDR1 SNHLY and CDR2 FYNNEI. With 8 bases removed from V and 9 bases from J, the gap between germline ends came to 14 bases. CDR3 sequence reads: CASHTGVGEQFF. CDR3 sequence (DNA): TGTGCCAGCCATACGGGTGTCGGTGAGCAGTTCTTC.

This clonotype was observed a few times. The rearrangement links TRBV29-1 to TRBJ2-5; 7 bases line up with TRBD2. The CDR3 spans 12 residues. The trim removed 4 bases at V and 5 bases at J, leaving 4 bases unmatched. The V gene's germline CDR1 is SQVTM and CDR2 ANQGSEA. The CDR3 loop is CSVGKGGETQYF. For the CDR3, the DNA is TGCAGCGTTGGGAAGGGAGGGGAGACCCAGTACTTC.

The sample holds a few counts of this clonotype. The chain links TRBV2 to TRBJ2-1, with TRBD2 identical over 9 bases. This CDR3 is built from 16 residues. Germline-derived CDR1 and CDR2 are SNHLY and FYNNEI. V shed 0 bases, J shed 10 bases, and the junction held 10 bases outside the gene matches. CDR3 sequence reads: CASSEALGLAGYEQFF. The CDR3 nucleotides are TGTGCCAGCAGTGAAGCGCTGGGACTAGCCGGATACGAGCAGTTCTTC. Based on the CDR3 plus reference TRBV2 and TRBJ2-1, the full variable domain is EPEVTQTPSHQVTQMGQEVILRCVPISNHLYFYWYRQILGQKVEFLVSFYNNEISEKSEIFDDQFSVERPDGSNFTLKIRSTKLEDSAMYFCASSEALGLAGYEQFFGPGTRLTVL.